This TCR beta chain originates from a study of cytomegalovirus exposure and HLA in healthy donors. Primers: 60 Vbeta forward and 13 Jbeta reverse. The repertoire was sequenced with immunoSEQ multiplex PCR; TCRdb's copy has only in-frame clones and lacks some. The data show about 140,000 clones, around four fifths seen once. CDR1 and CDR2 from the germline V gene are GTSNPN and SVGIG (reference sequence). The CDR3 loop spans 14 amino acids. Trimming shortened V by 0 bases and J by 6 bases, and 12 bases separated the two germline ends. The TCR originated in a man younger than 45 in good health and CMV-seropositive. Sequencing was carried out using PBMCs. V and J are TRBV30 and TRBJ2-1; D gene ambiguous. In DNA, the CDR3 is TGTGCCTGGAGTGTAATGGGCCACCCCAATGAGCAGTTCTTC. It specifies CAWSVMGHPNEQFF. Variable domain in full (rest from reference TRBV30 and TRBJ2-1): SQTIHQWPATLVQPVGSPLSLECTVEGTSNPNLYWYRQAAGRGLQLLFYSVGIGQISSEVPQNLSASRPQDRQFILSSKKLLLSDSGFYLCAWSVMGHPNEQFFGPGTRLTVL.